This TCR beta chain was identified during a study of OX40 agonist ivuxolimab in advanced cancers. Study details: Those enrolled were about 80% male, with a mean age of 60 years and ages from about 20 to 80. Previous treatment with anti-PD-1, anti-PD-L1 or anti-CTLA-4 therapy was allowed; under 50% had received some.

The study's findings and limits: Among the lowest peripheral clonal expansion occurred in 0.1-3.0 mg/kg partial responders. Dosing at 0.1 to 3.0 mg/kg was accompanied by clonal expansion of CD4+ and CD8+ blood T cells by week 6.

This CDR3 has 14 residues. From germline, CDR1 is SGHNT and CDR2 YYREEE (reference sequence). V was pared by 0 bases and J by 2 bases, with 2 bases of the junction left unmatched. Assay: immunoSEQ multiplex PCR; the TCRdb copy retains only in-frame clones and omits some. The sample gives approximately 81,000 clones, about 86% of which show up once; around 0.97% is in the top ten. Comments on this clone: Its antigen is unknown.

This receptor was obtained from an adult with an advanced solid tumor such as melanoma, head and neck, liver or kidney cancer. The chain recombines TRBV5-4 with TRBJ2-7; 7 bases fit TRBD1. The sequencing used CD4+ or CD8+ T cells sorted from blood, collected in a trial of the OX40 agonist ivuxolimab. CDR3 sequence reads: CASSLVGGTYEQYF. CDR3 bases: TGTGCCAGCAGCTTGGTAGGGGGCACCTACGAGCAGTACTTC.